These T cell receptor beta chains were read from a single sample in a study of T cell responses to AZD1222 COVID-19 vaccine. Sequencing used immunoSEQ multiplex PCR; TCRdb keeps in-frame clones, though not all of them. The table records 130,000 to 150,000 clones, approximately 88% of them present only once. Material: peripheral blood, obtained 28 days after the second dose of the MenACWY control vaccine. Receptors were obtained from an adult who received the MenACWY meningococcal vaccine as a control. CDR3s include the opening cysteine and the closing phenylalanine or tryptophan. The D gene is left open where the match is weak. Expanded clones get a size class; other rows say once, few or many, or leave the size out.

v_call	d_call	clone_size	cdr3_length	j_call	cdr3_aa	cdr3_nt
TRBV16	.	.	16	TRBJ2-7	CASSPSPSASSYEQYF	TGTGCCAGCAGCCCGTCGCCTAGCGCAAGCTCCTACGAGCAGTACTTC
TRBV4-3	TRBD1	.	15	TRBJ1-2	CASSQDDRGGYGYTF	TGCGCCAGCAGCCAAGATGACAGGGGGGGGTATGGCTACACCTTC
TRBV6-2/TRBV6-3	.	.	16	TRBJ1-4	CASSYSSDGDNEKLFF	TGTGCCAGCAGTTACTCGTCAGACGGGGATAATGAAAAACTGTTTTTT
TRBV7-9	.	.	15	TRBJ1-4	CASSLGDATNEKLFF	TGTGCCAGCAGCCTGGGGGACGCAACTAATGAAAAACTGTTTTTT
TRBV12-3/TRBV12-4	TRBD2	.	13	TRBJ2-7	CASTLQAGGEQYF	TGTGCCAGCACCTTACAGGCGGGAGGCGAGCAGTACTTC
TRBV5-6	.	.	14	TRBJ1-1	CASSGTQMNTEAFF	TGTGCCAGCAGTGGGACCCAGATGAACACTGAAGCTTTCTTT
TRBV7-9	.	.	14	TRBJ1-3	CASSPGFSGNTIYF	TGTGCCAGCAGTCCAGGGTTCTCTGGAAACACCATATATTTT
TRBV4-1	TRBD2	.	14	TRBJ2-7	CASSQASGSSEQYF	TGCGCCAGCAGCCAGGCTAGCGGGAGTAGCGAGCAGTACTTC
TRBV30	.	.	11	TRBJ1-2	CAWSVRIGYTF	TGTGCCTGGAGTGTACGGATCGGCTACACCTTC
TRBV5-1	.	.	15	TRBJ2-3	CASSPEAGRTDTQYF	TGCGCCAGCTCCCCGGAGGCAGGGAGGACAGATACGCAGTATTTT
TRBV11-2	.	.	15	TRBJ2-5	CASTRVQGSWETQYF	TGTGCCAGCACCCGAGTCCAGGGGAGCTGGGAGACCCAGTACTTC
TRBV30	.	.	14	TRBJ1-5	CAWSVGSGRVPQHF	TGTGCCTGGAGTGTAGGTTCAGGGAGAGTGCCCCAGCATTTT
TRBV6-1	.	.	13	TRBJ1-2	CASSEAGPRGYTF	TGTGCCAGCAGTGAAGCGGGTCCGCGGGGCTACACCTTC
TRBV20-1	.	.	14	TRBJ1-5	CSASEGHRNQPQHF	TGCAGTGCTAGTGAAGGACACCGGAATCAGCCCCAGCATTTT
TRBV5-1	.	.	15	TRBJ1-1	CASSLRGTENTEAFF	TGCGCCAGCAGCTTGCGGGGTACTGAGAACACTGAAGCTTTCTTT
TRBV6-5	.	.	13	TRBJ2-1	CASGTYLYNEQFF	TGTGCCAGCGGGACCTACCTCTACAATGAGCAGTTCTTC
TRBV5-1	TRBD1	.	16	TRBJ2-2	CASSSSGQGYTGELFF	TGCGCCAGCAGTTCCTCGGGACAGGGCTACACCGGGGAGCTGTTTTTT
TRBV7-2	TRBD2	.	16	TRBJ2-2	CASSLDGTRYTGELFF	TGTGCCAGCAGCTTAGATGGGACTAGATACACCGGGGAGCTGTTTTTT
TRBV20-1	.	.	11	TRBJ2-5	CSASRGMDQYF	TGCAGTGCTAGCCGGGGGATGGACCAGTACTTC
TRBV7-2	TRBD2	.	13	TRBJ2-2	CASSFAGVGELFF	TGTGCCAGCAGCTTTGCGGGGGTCGGGGAGCTGTTTTTT
TRBV6-5	.	.	13	TRBJ2-3	CASSQTREDTQYF	TGTGCCAGCAGTCAGACCAGGGAAGATACGCAGTATTTT
TRBV6-2/TRBV6-3	.	.	15	TRBJ2-1	CASSNQEGSYNEQFF	TGTGCCAGCAGTAACCAGGAGGGATCCTACAATGAGCAGTTCTTC
TRBV7-8	.	.	17	TRBJ1-5	CASSLKRSPHGNQPQHF	TGTGCCAGCAGCTTAAAGAGGTCCCCCCATGGGAATCAGCCCCAGCATTTT
TRBV19	.	.	16	TRBJ1-4	CASSLWTDGVNEKLFF	TGTGCCAGTAGTCTCTGGACCGACGGGGTCAATGAAAAACTGTTTTTT
TRBV5-1	TRBD1	.	15	TRBJ2-2	CASSSDRTNTGELFF	TGCGCCAGCAGCTCGGACAGGACGAACACCGGGGAGCTGTTTTTT
TRBV3-1/TRBV3-2	.	.	14	TRBJ1-6	CASSPLGPDVPLHF	TGTGCCAGCAGCCCTCTCGGCCCGGACGTGCCCCTCCACTTT
TRBV2	.	.	15	TRBJ1-1	CASSGGLGMNTEAFF	TGTGCCAGCAGTGGGGGTCTTGGAATGAACACTGAAGCTTTCTTT
TRBV2	.	.	12	TRBJ2-2	CASGTGGGELFF	TGTGCCAGCGGGACTGGCGGTGGGGAGCTGTTTTTT
TRBV30	TRBD2	.	14	TRBJ2-7	CAWTPPGLAYEQYF	TGTGCCTGGACTCCTCCGGGACTAGCCTACGAGCAGTACTTC
TRBV14	.	.	13	TRBJ1-2	CASSQGFGTKSTF	TGTGCCAGCAGCCAAGGTTTCGGGACCAAAAGCACCTTC
TRBV6-5	.	.	16	TRBJ2-7	CASSYSTGTDTYEQYF	TGTGCCAGCAGTTATTCGACCGGGACGGATACCTACGAGCAGTACTTC
TRBV12-1	.	.	16	TRBJ2-4	CASSPSGRRSKNIQYF	TGTGCCAGCAGCCCTAGCGGGAGACGGTCCAAAAACATTCAGTACTTC
TRBV29-1	.	.	10	TRBJ2-5	CSVADSSQYF	TGCAGCGTCGCGGACTCTAGCCAGTACTTC
TRBV2	.	.	13	TRBJ2-7	CAILGMAAREQYF	TGTGCCATCCTGGGCATGGCCGCTCGCGAGCAGTACTTC
TRBV6-6	.	.	12	TRBJ2-2	CASALNRGELFF	TGTGCCAGCGCACTGAATCGCGGGGAGCTGTTTTTT
TRBV19	.	.	13	TRBJ2-7	CASSIGGSYEQYF	TGTGCCAGTAGTATAGGAGGGTCCTACGAGCAGTACTTC
TRBV19	.	.	17	TRBJ1-4	CASSIGRLPRINEKLFF	TGTGCCAGTAGTATAGGCCGTCTCCCTCGGATTAATGAAAAACTGTTTTTT
TRBV18	TRBD1	.	16	TRBJ2-3	CASSLTGTGTPDTQYF	TGTGCCAGCTCACTTACCGGGACAGGGACACCAGATACGCAGTATTTT
TRBV18	.	once	16	TRBJ1-5	CASSPLGQGSGQPQHF	TGTGCCAGCTCACCATTAGGGCAGGGATCGGGTCAGCCCCAGCATTTT
TRBV5-3	.	.	14	TRBJ1-4	CARSWGHGMEKLFF	TGTGCCAGAAGCTGGGGACACGGGATGGAAAAACTGTTTTTT
TRBV30	.	once	15	TRBJ1-4	CAWSRGSATNEKLFF	TGTGCCTGGAGTCGGGGGTCGGCAACTAATGAAAAACTGTTTTTT
TRBV3-1/TRBV3-2	.	.	12	TRBJ1-5	CASRLGSQPQHF	TGTGCCAGCAGACTAGGGAGTCAGCCCCAGCATTTT
TRBV4-3	.	.	16	TRBJ1-5	CASSQDLGQRNQPQHF	TGCGCCAGCAGCCAAGATCTCGGACAGCGCAATCAGCCCCAGCATTTT
TRBV28	.	once	12	TRBJ1-6	CASSVENSPLHF	TGTGCCAGCAGTGTAGAGAATTCACCCCTCCACTTT